Each of the 21 T cell receptor beta chains below was sequenced from the same sample in a study of identical twins (dated by TCRdb to the mid-2010s). To prepare the library, 5' RACE was applied. This sample was sequenced with an Illumina HiSeq 2000. The public reads were run again by TCRdb, first through fastp at Q25 and then through MiXCR, and only productive beta chains were kept. Rows with one shared CDR3 protein collapse into an entry with the most common genes and DNA. The sample table shows 1.5 million or so distinct CDR3 sequences, and less than 35% are seen once. The ten top clones hold 0.27% of the sample. The sample consisted of cord blood. These receptors all come from a newborn girl in good health.

On this clonotype itself: A clone one base away is much larger, so this may be a read error. The chain employs TRBV3-1 and TRBJ2-1; TRBD1 aligns across 7 bases. The CDR3 has 13 amino acids. Germline V gives CDR1 LGHDT, CDR2 YNNKEL (reference sequence). V gave up 1 base and J gave up 13 bases; unmatched junction bases: 7. DNA for the CDR3: TGTGCCAGCAGCCAAGGACAGGGAGAGACCCAGTTCTTC. Its translation is CASSQGQGETQFF.

V and J are TRBV9 and TRBJ1-2; 7 bases are a match to TRBD1. The CDR3 contains 16 residues. Germline-derived CDR1 and CDR2 are SGDLS and YYNGEE. J was trimmed by 4 bases and V by 2 bases; bases with no gene match: 11. This CDR3 is CASSVQGGGSTYGYTF. As DNA, the CDR3 is TGTGCCAGCAGCGTCCAAGGAGGGGGCAGTACCTATGGCTACACCTTC.

In the case of this clonotype: Compared with germline, one end of the junction differs, possibly owing to a read error. The chain links TRBV15 to TRBJ2-5; D gene ambiguous. The CDR3 consists of 14 residues. The V gene's germline CDR1 is LNHNV and CDR2 YYDKDF (reference sequence). CDR3 amino acids: CVTSRGAGGNEQYF. CDR3 DNA: TGTGTCACCAGCAGAGGAGCCGGCGGCAATGAGCAGTACTTC.

There are a few counts of this clonotype. This rearrangement joins TRBV6-2 or TRBV6-3 to TRBJ1-2, with 9 bases fitting TRBD1. The CDR3 is 14 amino acids. V shed 7 bases and J 7 bases; nucleotides not matched to a gene: 10. CDR1 and CDR2 (germline): MNHEY, SVGEGT. CDR3 coding DNA: TGTGCCAGCAAGGCCCGGGACAGGGAGTCTGGCTACACCTTC. Translating gives CASKARDRESGYTF.

This clonotype has just one count. The CDR3 end shows no conserved phenylalanine or tryptophan, and so a read error is likely. The genes are TRBV20-1 and TRBJ2-3; tentatively, D is TRBD2 (5 bases). This CDR3 contains 12 residues. Germline loops: CDR1 DFQATT, CDR2 SNEGSKA (reference sequence). Here the CDR3 reads CREGLSTHTQYY. Written as DNA, the CDR3 is TGCCGTGAGGGCCTCAGCACACATACGCAGTATTAT.

The V and J genes are TRBV4-1 and TRBJ2-1; D possibly corresponds to TRBD2 (5 bases). Between the trimmed V and J ends, which lost 0 bases and 3 bases, there was a span of 9 bases. Germline CDR1 MGHRA, CDR2 YSYEKL. This CDR3 is built from 15 residues. In nucleotides, the CDR3 is TGCGCCAGCAGCCAAGACGGACTGTACTACAATGAGCAGTTCTTC. Its translation: CASSQDGLYYNEQFF.

This clonotype was recorded a few times. V is TRBV4-1 and J is TRBJ1-1; D is unresolved. There are 14 residues in the CDR3. Trimming cost V 4 bases and J 0 bases, with 9 bases left between them. Germline assignment: CDR1 MGHRA and CDR2 YSYEKL. CDR3: CASSPFFLNTEAFF. The CDR3 DNA sequence: TGCGCCAGCAGCCCGTTCTTTCTGAACACTGAAGCTTTCTTT.

This clonotype was observed a handful of times. This rearrangement joins TRBV6-5 to TRBJ2-4; 9 bases are shared with TRBD2. The CDR3 covers 15 residues. J lost 1 base, V lost 7 bases, and 5 bases had no gene match. Per the germline V gene, CDR1 is MNHEY and CDR2 is SVGAGI. The CDR3 DNA sequence: TGTGCCAGCAAGGGAGCGGGAGGCGCCAAAAACATTCAGTACTTC. This translates into CASKGAGGAKNIQYF.

CDR3 coding DNA: TGCAGTGCTACTAGCGGGGGTTATTCCTACGAGCAGTACTTC. Protein: CSATSGGYSYEQYF. The rearrangement uses TRBV20-1 and TRBJ2-7; 10 positions match TRBD2. The length of the CDR3 is 14 residues. Germline values: CDR1 DFQATT, CDR2 SNEGSKA (reference sequence). The ends lost 4 bases at V and 1 base at J; junction bases unmatched: 4.

This clonotype has more than one count but fewer than ten. The rearrangement joins TRBV5-1 to TRBJ2-7, with TRBD1 matching 9 bases. The CDR3 runs to 16 residues. Losses at the gene ends were 6 bases for V and 3 bases for J; bases not matched to a gene: 13. The germline V gene encodes CDR1 SGHRS and CDR2 YFSETQ. The CDR3 DNA sequence: TGCGCCAGCACTTCGGGACAGGGCGGAACCCTCTACGAGCAGTACTTC. It codes for CASTSGQGGTLYEQYF.

This clonotype was found many times. The V call is TRBV5-1, the J call TRBJ2-1; D is unclear. Trimming removed 5 bases from V and 2 bases from J, with 5 bases in between. The CDR3 has 12 residues. Germline CDR1 and CDR2: SGHRS and YFSETQ. The CDR3 DNA reads as TGCGCCAGCAGGACTCCCTACAATGAGCAGTTCTTC. Protein sequence: CASRTPYNEQFF.

This clonotype was counted at least ten times. J is TRBJ2-2 and V is TRBV7-9; the D is unclear. Germline V gene sequence: CDR1 SEHNR, CDR2 FQNEAQ (reference sequence). The V end lost 1 base, the J end lost 5 bases, and 2 bases lay between the germline ends. The CDR3 contains 12 residues. CDR3 protein: CASSLETGELFF. DNA of the CDR3: TGTGCCAGCAGCTTAGAGACCGGGGAGCTGTTTTTT.

The chain has TRBV28 and TRBJ2-7; TRBD2 matches at 8 bases. Unmatched junction bases numbered 10, after V lost 4 bases and J lost 2 bases. The CDR3 covers 16 residues. Per germline, CDR1 MDHEN and CDR2 SYDVKM. CDR3 bases: TGTGCCAGCAGTTCCCTAGCGGGTGGGGGCCCCTACGAGCAGTACTTC. The encoded protein is CASSSLAGGGPYEQYF.

A few counts support this clonotype. The CDR3 nucleotides are TGTGCCAGCAGCAAAACGACAGTCTACGAGCAGTACTTC. Protein product: CASSKTTVYEQYF. The chain is built from TRBV21-1 and TRBJ2-7. TRBV21-1 is a documented pseudogene. The length of the CDR3 is 13 residues.

The J gene is TRBJ2-1, the V gene TRBV28; 12 bases align to TRBD2. Germline V gives CDR1 MDHEN, CDR2 SYDVKM. V gave up 6 bases and J gave up 6 bases; unmatched junction bases: 9. The CDR3 spans 16 residues. CDR3 in amino acids: CASRLTLAGGSNEQFF. In DNA, the CDR3 is TGTGCCAGCAGACTTACCCTAGCGGGAGGGAGCAATGAGCAGTTCTTC.

This clonotype was counted between two and nine times. The chain is built from TRBV6-2 or TRBV6-3 and TRBJ2-1; 13 bases match TRBD2. V lost 2 bases to trimming and J lost 8 bases; unmatched junction nucleotides: 9. The CDR3 is 17 amino acids. The V gene's germline CDR1 is MNHEY and CDR2 SVGEGT. CDR3 region: CASSYRGLAGVRDEQFF. CDR3 DNA: TGTGCCAGCAGTTACCGAGGACTAGCGGGAGTTCGGGATGAGCAGTTCTTC.

The sample holds many counts of this clonotype. The V gene is TRBV28, the J gene TRBJ2-3; 8 positions agree with TRBD2. Unmatched junction bases numbered 6, after V lost 6 bases and J lost 1 base. The CDR3 sequence is 15 residues long. CDR1 is MDHEN and CDR2 is SYDVKM in the germline V gene. The CDR3 protein is CASSRLAYRTDTQYF. The CDR3 region has the DNA TGTGCCAGCAGCCGACTAGCGTATCGCACAGATACGCAGTATTTT.

This clonotype was seen more than once but under ten times. The genes are TRBV7-2 and TRBJ2-7; TRBD1 matches at 7 bases. The CDR3 has 14 amino acids. Unmatched junction bases numbered 6, after V lost 6 bases and J lost 1 base. Germline V lookup: CDR1 SGHTA, CDR2 FQGNSA. The CDR3 nucleotides are TGTGCCAGCAGGTGGGCAGGGGGTTCCTACGAGCAGTACTTC. This codes for CASRWAGGSYEQYF.

This clonotype was found many times. The rearrangement links TRBV29-1 to TRBJ2-7; D uncertain. This CDR3 contains 13 residues. In germline, CDR1 is SQVTM, CDR2 ANQGSEA. The V and J ends lost 0 bases and 1 base respectively, with 7 bases between them. CDR3 protein: CSVEDAVSYEQYF. CDR3 sequence (DNA): TGCAGCGTTGAAGACGCAGTATCCTACGAGCAGTACTTC.

The chain links TRBV4-1 to TRBJ1-1, with D possibly TRBD1 on 5 matching bases. With 1 base removed from V and 0 bases from J, the gap between germline ends came to 12 bases. The CDR3 is 16 residues long. Germline V CDR1 and CDR2: MGHRA, YSYEKL. Here the CDR3 reads CASSQGRGGMNTEAFF. Written as DNA, the CDR3 is TGCGCCAGCAGCCAAGGAAGGGGAGGGATGAACACTGAAGCTTTCTTT.

Only a few counts were recorded for this clonotype. The V gene is TRBV4-2, the J gene TRBJ2-7, with D tentatively TRBD2 (6 bases). This CDR3 comprises 14 residues. V lost 1 base to trimming and J lost 5 bases, with 12 bases between them. CDR1 and CDR2 from the germline V gene are LGHNA and YNFKEQ. The CDR3 protein is CASSQASGVDEQYF. In DNA, the CDR3 is TGTGCCAGCAGCCAAGCCTCGGGAGTCGACGAGCAGTACTTC.